The 15 T cell receptor beta chains reported below all come from one sample, sequenced in a study of T cell repertoires in cytomegalovirus infection. In TCRdb, the reads were re-called with MiXCR into one record per CDR3 protein. In the table there are approximately 500,000 distinct CDR3 sequences, 16% of which are singletons. The sequenced material came from CD8+ T cells from PBMCs. Source of these receptors: a human donor in good health (CMV status not recorded). Some clones in this sample may be carry-over from other donors' samples.

This clonotype has a count of ten or more. The V gene is TRBV28, the J gene TRBJ2-7; D not certain. The CDR3 totals 13 residues. V lost 4 bases, J lost 0 bases, and 7 bases lay in between. Germline CDR1 MDHEN, CDR2 SYDVKM. Here the CDR3 DNA reads TGTGCCAGCAGTTCCGCAAGCTCCTACGAGCAGTACTTC. Protein: CASSSASSYEQYF. The complete variable domain, with remaining parts taken from reference TRBV28 and TRBJ2-7, reads DVKVTQSSRYLVKRTGEKVFLECVQDMDHENMFWYRQDPGLGLRLIYFSYDVKMKEKGDIPEGYSVSREKKERFSLILESASTNQTSMYLCASSSASSYEQYFGPGTRLTVT.

The chain joins TRBV5-5 to TRBJ2-2; no clear D gene. The V end was cut by 2 bases, the J end by 2 bases, with 16 bases between. This CDR3 spans 17 amino acids. Germline CDR1 reads SGHKS; CDR2 reads YYEKEE (reference sequence). The CDR3 nucleotides read TGTGCCAGCAGCTTAGTGTTCGAACAGAGAAACACCGGGGAGCTGTTTTTT. Protein product: CASSLVFEQRNTGELFF.

This chain uses TRBV27 with TRBJ2-3; 11 nucleotides match TRBD1. The CDR3 has 16 amino acids. Germline values: CDR1 MNHEY, CDR2 SMNVEV (reference sequence). The ends lost 6 bases at V and 3 bases at J; junction bases unmatched: 8. The CDR3 loop reads CASRTGTGGGTDTQYF. The CDR3 bases are TGTGCCAGCAGGACCGGGACAGGGGGTGGGACAGATACGCAGTATTTT.

This chain joins TRBV15 and TRBJ2-1, with 7 bases identical to TRBD2. CDR3 size: 14 residues. Trimming took 3 bases from V and 4 from J; bases not matched to a gene: 3. Per germline, CDR1 LNHNV and CDR2 YYDKDF (reference sequence). The CDR3 sequence: CATSRAGDYNEQFF. DNA for the CDR3: TGTGCCACCAGCAGGGCGGGAGATTACAATGAGCAGTTCTTC.

This clonotype was seen many times. The chain joins TRBV4-1 to TRBJ1-5; 10 bases agree with TRBD1. Germline values: CDR1 MGHRA, CDR2 YSYEKL. The V and J ends lost 6 bases and 3 bases, in that order; junction bases with no gene match: 8. This CDR3 is 16 amino acids long. The DNA for the CDR3 is TGCGCCAGCAGGCTCGGGACAGGGGACCTCAATCAGCCCCAGCATTTT. As protein: CASRLGTGDLNQPQHF.

This clonotype was observed a few times. The CDR3 sequence is CASSLEGTAKNTEAFF. Written as DNA, the CDR3 is TGTGCCAGCAGCTTGGAGGGGACAGCAAAGAACACTGAAGCTTTCTTT. The J gene is TRBJ1-1, the V gene TRBV5-6, with 7 bases lining up with TRBD1. Germline V CDR1 and CDR2: SGHDT, YYEEEE. The CDR3 loop spans 16 amino acids. Trimming took 0 bases from V and 1 from J; bases not matched to a gene: 6.

The gene calls are TRBV6-6 and TRBJ2-1, with TRBD2 matching over 10 bases. This CDR3 region has 16 residues. Germline CDR1 and CDR2: MNHNY and SVGAGI (reference sequence). V shed 6 bases and J 7 bases; nucleotides not matched to a gene: 12. In DNA form, the CDR3 reads TGTGCCAGCAGCCGAACCGGGACTAGCGATGGGAATGAGCAGTTCTTC. Amino acid sequence: CASSRTGTSDGNEQFF.

This clonotype came up a few times. The chain is built from TRBV7-9 and TRBJ2-3, with a weak D call TRBD1 (6 bases). V dropped 5 bases and J dropped 1 base, with 13 bases sitting between them. The CDR3 sequence is 15 residues long. Germline values: CDR1 SEHNR, CDR2 FQNEAQ (reference sequence). CDR3 protein: CASSPNRVGTDTQYF. The DNA for the CDR3 is TGTGCCAGCAGCCCTAACAGGGTTGGCACAGATACGCAGTATTTT.

The gene calls are TRBV5-4 and TRBJ2-5; no firm D call. Germline lookup yields CDR1 SGHNT and CDR2 YYREEE (reference sequence). Trimming took 2 bases from V and 2 from J, leaving 13 bases between them. The CDR3 is 15 residues long. The CDR3 loop reads CASSFGPVEQETQYF. Written as DNA, the CDR3 is TGTGCCAGCAGCTTCGGGCCAGTTGAGCAAGAGACCCAGTACTTC. Looking up the rest from reference TRBV5-4 and TRBJ2-5 gives the full variable domain: ETGVTQSPTHLIKTRGQQVTLRCSSQSGHNTVSWYQQALGQGPQFIFQYYREEENGRGNFPPRFSGLQFPNYSSELNVNALELDDSALYLCASSFGPVEQETQYFGPGTRLLVL.

This clonotype has a handful of counts. V usage is TRBV9 and J usage is TRBJ2-7, with TRBD2 identical over 16 bases. CDR3 length equals 15 residues. The germline V gene has CDR1 SGDLS and CDR2 YYNGEE. The J segment lost 5 bases and the V segment lost 6 bases, leaving 5 bases of the junction unmatched. The CDR3 region is CASTRGTSGGDEQYF. The CDR3 DNA reads as TGTGCCAGCACGAGAGGGACTAGCGGGGGGGACGAGCAGTACTTC. Variable domain in full (rest from reference TRBV9 and TRBJ2-7): DSGVTQTPKHLITATGQRVTLRCSPRSGDLSVYWYQQSLDQGLQFLIQYYNGEERAKGNILERFSAQQFPDLHSELNLSSLELGDSALYFCASTRGTSGGDEQYFGPGTRLTVT.

This clonotype was seen repeatedly, ten times or more. This sequence joins TRBV7-8 and TRBJ1-4, with TRBD1 as a possible D gene (5 bases). Trimming shortened V by 5 bases and J by 4 bases, and 14 bases separated the two germline ends. The length of the CDR3 is 15 residues. The germline CDR1 and CDR2 sequences are SGHVS and FQNEAQ. CDR3 sequence (DNA): TGTGCCAGCAGCACAAGGGGACGGAATAATGAAAAACTGTTTTTT. This translates into CASSTRGRNNEKLFF.

The sample holds many counts of this clonotype. The rearrangement joins TRBV27 to TRBJ1-2; 9 bases are a match to TRBD1. The ends lost 6 bases at V and 6 bases at J; junction bases unmatched: 2. Germline assignment: CDR1 MNHEY and CDR2 SMNVEV (reference sequence). The CDR3 spans 12 residues. The CDR3: CASSGQGNGYTF. Here the CDR3 DNA reads TGTGCCAGCAGCGGACAGGGGAATGGCTACACCTTC.

The sample holds many counts of this clonotype. The chain links TRBV28 to TRBJ2-7; 9 nucleotides line up with TRBD2. With 1 base clipped from V and 3 bases from J, the junction kept 7 bases outside the gene matches. The CDR3 loop spans 16 amino acids. Germline CDR1 is MDHEN and CDR2 is SYDVKM. The CDR3 nucleotides read TGTGCCAGCAGTTTATCGGCTAGCGGGGTAGACTACGAGCAGTACTTC. This encodes CASSLSASGVDYEQYF.

This clonotype turned up a few times. The chain recombines TRBV7-9 with TRBJ1-2; D perhaps matches TRBD1 (6 bases). V was cut by 1 base and J by 0 bases, with 12 bases left in between. The germline V gene encodes CDR1 SEHNR and CDR2 FQNEAQ (reference sequence). This CDR3 region has 16 residues. The CDR3 loop is CASSLGGQLSNYGYTF. CDR3 nucleotide sequence: TGTGCCAGCAGCTTAGGGGGACAACTTTCTAACTATGGCTACACCTTC.

This clonotype was seen at least ten times. This sequence joins TRBV19 and TRBJ1-2, with no clear D. There are 15 residues in the CDR3. The germline CDR1 and CDR2 sequences are LNHDA and SQIVND (reference sequence). Trimming shortened V by 5 bases and J by 8 bases, and 21 bases separated the two germline ends. In nucleotides, the CDR3 is TGTGCCAGTAGTTCGGAGACCCTAGGTGTTGAGGGCTACACCTTC. Translated, it gives CASSSETLGVEGYTF.